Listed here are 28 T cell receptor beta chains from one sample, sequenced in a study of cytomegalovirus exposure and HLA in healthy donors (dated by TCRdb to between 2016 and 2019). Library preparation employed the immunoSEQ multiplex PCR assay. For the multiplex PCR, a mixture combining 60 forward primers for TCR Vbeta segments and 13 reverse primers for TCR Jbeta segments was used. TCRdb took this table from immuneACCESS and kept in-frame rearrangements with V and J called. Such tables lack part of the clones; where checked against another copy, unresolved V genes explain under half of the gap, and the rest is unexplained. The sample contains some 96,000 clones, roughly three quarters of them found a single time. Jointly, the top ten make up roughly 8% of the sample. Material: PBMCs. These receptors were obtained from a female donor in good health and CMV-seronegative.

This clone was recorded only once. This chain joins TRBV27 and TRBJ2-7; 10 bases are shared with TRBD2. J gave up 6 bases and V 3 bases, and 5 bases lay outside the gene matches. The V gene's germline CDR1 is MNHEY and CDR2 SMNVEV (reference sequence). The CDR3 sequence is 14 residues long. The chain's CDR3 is CASSFQREGGEQYF. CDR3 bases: TGTGCCAGCAGTTTCCAGCGGGAGGGCGGCGAGCAGTACTTC.

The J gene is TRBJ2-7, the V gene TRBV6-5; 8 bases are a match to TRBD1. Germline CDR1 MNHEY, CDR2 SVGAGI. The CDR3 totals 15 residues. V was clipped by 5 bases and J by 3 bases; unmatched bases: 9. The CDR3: CASSHFNRGVYEQYF. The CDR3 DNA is TGTGCCAGCAGTCACTTTAACAGGGGGGTCTACGAGCAGTACTTC.

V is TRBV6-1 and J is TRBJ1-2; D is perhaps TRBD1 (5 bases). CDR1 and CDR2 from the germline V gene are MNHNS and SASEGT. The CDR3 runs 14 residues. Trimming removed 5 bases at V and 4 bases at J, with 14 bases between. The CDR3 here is CASSSARAAYGYTF. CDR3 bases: TGTGCCAGCAGTTCGGCCAGGGCAGCCTATGGCTACACCTTC.

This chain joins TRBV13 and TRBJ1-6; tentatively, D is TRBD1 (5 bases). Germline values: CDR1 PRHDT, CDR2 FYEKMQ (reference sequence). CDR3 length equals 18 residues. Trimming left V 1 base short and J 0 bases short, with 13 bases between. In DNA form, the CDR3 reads TGTGCCAGCAGCTTAGACAGGAGAGCGAGCTCCTATAATTCACCCCTCCACTTT. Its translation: CASSLDRRASSYNSPLHF.

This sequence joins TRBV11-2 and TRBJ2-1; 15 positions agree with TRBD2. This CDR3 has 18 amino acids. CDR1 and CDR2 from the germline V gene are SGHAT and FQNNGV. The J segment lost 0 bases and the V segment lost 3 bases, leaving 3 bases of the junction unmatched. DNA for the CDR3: TGTGCCAGCAGCTTTGGGACTAGCGGGAGGCCCTCCTACAATGAGCAGTTCTTC. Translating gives CASSFGTSGRPSYNEQFF.

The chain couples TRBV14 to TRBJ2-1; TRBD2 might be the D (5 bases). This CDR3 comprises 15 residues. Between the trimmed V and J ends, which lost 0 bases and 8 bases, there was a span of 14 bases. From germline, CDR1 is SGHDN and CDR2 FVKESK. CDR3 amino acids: CASSQDRGYGDEQFF. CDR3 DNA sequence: TGTGCCAGCAGCCAAGATCGAGGGTATGGGGATGAGCAGTTCTTC.

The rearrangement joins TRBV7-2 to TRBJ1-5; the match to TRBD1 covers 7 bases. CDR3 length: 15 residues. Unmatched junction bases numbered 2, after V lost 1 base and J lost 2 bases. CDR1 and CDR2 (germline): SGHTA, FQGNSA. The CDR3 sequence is CASSLVRGGNQPQHF. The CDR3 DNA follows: TGTGCCAGCAGCTTAGTCAGGGGGGGCAATCAGCCCCAGCATTTT.

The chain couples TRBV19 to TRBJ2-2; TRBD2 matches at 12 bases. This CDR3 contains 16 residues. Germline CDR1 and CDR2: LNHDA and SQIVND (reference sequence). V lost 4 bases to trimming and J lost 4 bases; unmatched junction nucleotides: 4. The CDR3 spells CASSTRTSGTTGELFF. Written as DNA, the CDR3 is TGTGCCAGTAGTACAAGGACTAGCGGGACCACCGGGGAGCTGTTTTTT.

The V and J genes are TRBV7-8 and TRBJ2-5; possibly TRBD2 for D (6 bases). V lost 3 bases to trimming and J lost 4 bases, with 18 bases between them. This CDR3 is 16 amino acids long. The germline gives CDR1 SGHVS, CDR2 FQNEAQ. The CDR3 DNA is TGTGCCAGCAGCTTGAATCGGCAAGCGGGTGGAGAGACCCAGTACTTC. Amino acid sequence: CASSLNRQAGGETQYF.

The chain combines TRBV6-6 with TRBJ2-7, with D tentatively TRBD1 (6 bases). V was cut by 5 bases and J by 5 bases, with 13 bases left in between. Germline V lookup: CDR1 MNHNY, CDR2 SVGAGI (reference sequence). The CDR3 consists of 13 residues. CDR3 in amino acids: CASSGQWVDEQYF. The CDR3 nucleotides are TGTGCCAGCAGTGGACAGTGGGTGGACGAGCAGTACTTC.

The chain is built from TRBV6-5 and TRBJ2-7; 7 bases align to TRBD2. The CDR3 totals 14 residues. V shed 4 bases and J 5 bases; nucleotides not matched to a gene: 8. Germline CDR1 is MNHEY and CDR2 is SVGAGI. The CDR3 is CASSLAGPLNEQYF. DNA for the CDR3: TGTGCCAGCAGTTTAGCGGGCCCCCTCAACGAGCAGTACTTC.

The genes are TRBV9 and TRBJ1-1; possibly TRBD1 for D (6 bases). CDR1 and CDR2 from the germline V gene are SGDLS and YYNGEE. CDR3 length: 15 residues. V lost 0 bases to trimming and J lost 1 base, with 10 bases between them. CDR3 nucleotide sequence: TGTGCCAGCAGCGTAGGTGCGACAGGGAACACTGAAGCTTTCTTT. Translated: CASSVGATGNTEAFF.

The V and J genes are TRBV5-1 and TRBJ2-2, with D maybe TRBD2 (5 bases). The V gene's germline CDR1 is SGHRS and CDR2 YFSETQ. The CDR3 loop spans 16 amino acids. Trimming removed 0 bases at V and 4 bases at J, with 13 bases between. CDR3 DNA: TGCGCCAGCAGCTTGGAAGCTCAAAGCGGCACCGGGGAGCTGTTTTTT. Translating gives CASSLEAQSGTGELFF. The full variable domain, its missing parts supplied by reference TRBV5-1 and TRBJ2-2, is KAGVTQTPRYLIKTRGQQVTLSCSPISGHRSVSWYQQTPGQGLQFLFEYFSETQRNKGNFPGRFSGRQFSNSRSEMNVSTLELGDSALYLCASSLEAQSGTGELFFGEGSRLTVL.

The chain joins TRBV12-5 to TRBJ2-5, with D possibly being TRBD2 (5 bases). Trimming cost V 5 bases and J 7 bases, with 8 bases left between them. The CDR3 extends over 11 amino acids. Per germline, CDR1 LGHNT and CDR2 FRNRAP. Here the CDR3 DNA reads TGTGCTAGTGGTACCGCGGGGACCCAGTACTTC. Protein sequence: CASGTAGTQYF.

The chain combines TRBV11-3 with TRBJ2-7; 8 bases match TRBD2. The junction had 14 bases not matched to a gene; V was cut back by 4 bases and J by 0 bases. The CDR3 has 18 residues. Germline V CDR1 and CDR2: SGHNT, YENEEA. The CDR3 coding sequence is TGTGCCAGCAGCTCCCCGCTCGGCGGGAGGCCAAGCTCCTACGAGCAGTACTTC. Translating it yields CASSSPLGGRPSSYEQYF.

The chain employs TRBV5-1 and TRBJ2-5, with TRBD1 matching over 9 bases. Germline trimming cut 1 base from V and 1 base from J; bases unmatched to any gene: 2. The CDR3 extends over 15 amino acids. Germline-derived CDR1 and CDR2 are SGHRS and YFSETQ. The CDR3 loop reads CASSLRTGVQETQYF. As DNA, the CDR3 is TGCGCCAGCAGCTTGAGGACAGGGGTCCAAGAGACCCAGTACTTC.

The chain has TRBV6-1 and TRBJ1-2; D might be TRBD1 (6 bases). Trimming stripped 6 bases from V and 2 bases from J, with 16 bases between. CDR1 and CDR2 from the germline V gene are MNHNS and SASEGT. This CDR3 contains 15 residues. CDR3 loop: CASSPSGQINYGYTF. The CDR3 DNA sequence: TGTGCCAGCAGCCCAAGCGGACAGATAAACTATGGCTACACCTTC.

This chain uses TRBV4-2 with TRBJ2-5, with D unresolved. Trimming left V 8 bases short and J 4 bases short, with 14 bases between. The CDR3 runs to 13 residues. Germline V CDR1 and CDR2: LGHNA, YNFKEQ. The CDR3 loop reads CASGSRKVETQYF. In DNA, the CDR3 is TGTGCCAGCGGATCGAGGAAAGTAGAGACCCAGTACTTC.

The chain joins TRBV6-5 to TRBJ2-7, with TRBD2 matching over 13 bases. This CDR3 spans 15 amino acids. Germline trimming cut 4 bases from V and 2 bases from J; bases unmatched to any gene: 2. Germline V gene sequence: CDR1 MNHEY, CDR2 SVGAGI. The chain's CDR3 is CASSSLAGGTYEQYF. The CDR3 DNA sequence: TGTGCCAGCAGTTCACTAGCGGGGGGGACCTACGAGCAGTACTTC.

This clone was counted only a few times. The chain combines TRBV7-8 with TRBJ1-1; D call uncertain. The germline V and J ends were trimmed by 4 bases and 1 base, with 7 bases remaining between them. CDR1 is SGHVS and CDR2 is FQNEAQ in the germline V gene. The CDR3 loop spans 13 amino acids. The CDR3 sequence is CASSSQQNTEAFF. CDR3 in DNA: TGTGCCAGCAGCTCACAACAGAACACTGAAGCTTTCTTT.

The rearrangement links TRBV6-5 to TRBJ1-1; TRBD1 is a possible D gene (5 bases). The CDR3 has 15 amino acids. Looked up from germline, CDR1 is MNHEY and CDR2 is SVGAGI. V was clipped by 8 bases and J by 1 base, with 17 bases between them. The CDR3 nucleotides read TGTGCCAGCGGCAGGGCTTATATCAAGAACACTGAAGCTTTCTTT. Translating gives CASGRAYIKNTEAFF.

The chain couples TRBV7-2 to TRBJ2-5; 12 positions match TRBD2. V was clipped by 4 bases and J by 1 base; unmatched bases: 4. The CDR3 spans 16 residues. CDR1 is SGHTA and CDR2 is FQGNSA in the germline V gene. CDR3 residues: CASSSRTSGIQETQYF. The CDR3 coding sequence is TGTGCCAGCAGCTCCCGGACTAGCGGGATCCAAGAGACCCAGTACTTC.

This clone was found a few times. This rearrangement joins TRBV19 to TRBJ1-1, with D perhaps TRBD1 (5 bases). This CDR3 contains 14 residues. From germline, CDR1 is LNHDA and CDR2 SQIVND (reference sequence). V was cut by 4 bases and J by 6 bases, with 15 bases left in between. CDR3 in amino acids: CASSTSAGVAEAFF. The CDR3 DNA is TGTGCCAGTAGTACCTCCGCGGGGGTGGCTGAAGCTTTCTTT.

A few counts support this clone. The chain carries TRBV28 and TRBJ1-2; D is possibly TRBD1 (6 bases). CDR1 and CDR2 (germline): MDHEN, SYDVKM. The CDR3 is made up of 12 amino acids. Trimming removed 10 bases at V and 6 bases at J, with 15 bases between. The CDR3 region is CAIKRGGDGYTF. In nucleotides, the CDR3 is TGTGCCATCAAAAGAGGGGGGGATGGCTACACCTTC.

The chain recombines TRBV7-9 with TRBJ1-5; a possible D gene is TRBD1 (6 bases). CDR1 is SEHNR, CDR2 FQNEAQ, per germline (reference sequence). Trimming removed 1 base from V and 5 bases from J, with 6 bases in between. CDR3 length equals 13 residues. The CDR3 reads CASSLGQDQPQHF. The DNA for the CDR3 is TGTGCCAGCAGCTTAGGACAGGATCAGCCCCAGCATTTT.

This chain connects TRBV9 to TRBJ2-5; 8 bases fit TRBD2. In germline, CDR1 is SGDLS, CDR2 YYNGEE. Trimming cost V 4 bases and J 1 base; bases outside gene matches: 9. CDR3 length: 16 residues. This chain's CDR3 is CASSHLSGGVQETQYF. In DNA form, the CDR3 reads TGTGCCAGCAGCCATCTCAGCGGGGGAGTCCAAGAGACCCAGTACTTC.

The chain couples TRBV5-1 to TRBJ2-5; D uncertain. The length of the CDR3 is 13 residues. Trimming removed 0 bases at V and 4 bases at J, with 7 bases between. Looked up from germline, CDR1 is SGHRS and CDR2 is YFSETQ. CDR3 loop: CASSLASGETQYF. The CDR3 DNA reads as TGCGCCAGCAGCTTGGCGTCCGGAGAGACCCAGTACTTC.

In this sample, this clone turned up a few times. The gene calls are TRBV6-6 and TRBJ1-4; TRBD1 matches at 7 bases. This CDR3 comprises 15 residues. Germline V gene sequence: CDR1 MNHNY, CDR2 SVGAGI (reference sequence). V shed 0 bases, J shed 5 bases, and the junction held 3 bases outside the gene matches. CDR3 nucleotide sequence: TGTGCCAGCAGTTACTCGACAGGGCTGAATGAAAAACTGTTTTTT. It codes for CASSYSTGLNEKLFF.